This TCR beta chain emerged from a study of blood T cell repertoires in COVID-19. On the study more broadly: Both acute and convalescent COVID-19 samples were obtained from the United States, Italy and Spain. PBMCs, B-cell-depleted T cells, or T cells provided the cDNA or gDNA that made up the material.

Germline V gene data show CDR1 as SGHDN and CDR2 as FVKESK. The CDR3 extends over 13 amino acids. V lost 5 bases, J lost 7 bases, and 11 bases lay in between. In the authors' workflow: Quantification of nucleated cells was approximated via reference gene primer amplification. Some clones are missing from TCRdb's copy, which holds only in-frame ones; the method was immunoSEQ multiplex PCR. That table supplies the V and J calls and clone size; D and trimming were determined from the DNA. The repertoire includes some 160,000 clones, roughly 90% of them detected once, and 2.5% to 3% sits in the top ten. Sequencing used peripheral blood. This TCR was recovered from a man in his sixties with acute or convalescent COVID-19. The V gene is TRBV14, the J gene TRBJ2-2; TRBD1 might be the D (6 bases). Here the CDR3 reads CASSLQGYGELFF. CDR3 nucleotides: TGTGCCAGCAGCTTACAGGGTTACGGGGAGCTGTTTTTT.